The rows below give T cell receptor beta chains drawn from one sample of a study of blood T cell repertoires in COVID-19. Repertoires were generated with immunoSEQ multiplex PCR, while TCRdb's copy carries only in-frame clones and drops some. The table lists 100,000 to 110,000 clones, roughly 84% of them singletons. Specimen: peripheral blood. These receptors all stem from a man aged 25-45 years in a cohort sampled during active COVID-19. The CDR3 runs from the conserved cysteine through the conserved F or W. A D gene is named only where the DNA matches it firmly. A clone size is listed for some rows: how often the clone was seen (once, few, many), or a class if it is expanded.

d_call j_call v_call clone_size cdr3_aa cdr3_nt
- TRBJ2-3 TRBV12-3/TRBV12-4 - CASSDYNTQYF TGTGCCAGCAGTGACTACAATACGCAGTATTTT
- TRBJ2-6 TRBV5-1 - CASSLAGSNGANVLTF TGCGCCAGCAGCTTGGCAGGGTCCAACGGGGCCAACGTCCTGACTTTC
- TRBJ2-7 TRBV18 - CASSPQAGGEQYF TGTGCCAGCTCACCCCAGGCAGGAGGCGAGCAGTACTTC
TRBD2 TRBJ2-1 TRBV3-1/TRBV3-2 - CASSQFSGGFPDIYNEQFF TGTGCCAGCAGCCAATTTAGCGGGGGGTTTCCGGACATTTACAATGAGCAGTTCTTC
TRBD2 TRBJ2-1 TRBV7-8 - CASSHGLAGGPNEQFF TGTGCCAGCAGCCACGGACTAGCGGGGGGGCCTAATGAGCAGTTCTTC
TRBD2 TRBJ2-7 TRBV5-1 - CASSFLAGSSYEQYF TGCGCCAGCAGCTTCCTAGCGGGGAGCTCCTACGAGCAGTACTTC
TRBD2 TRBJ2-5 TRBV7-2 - CASSTGLATETQYF TGTGCCAGCAGCACCGGACTAGCGACAGAGACCCAGTACTTC
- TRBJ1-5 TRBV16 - CASSQFVPVDQPQHF TGTGCCAGCAGCCAATTTGTCCCGGTGGATCAGCCCCAGCATTTT
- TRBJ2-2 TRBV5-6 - CASSLGRGSITGELFF TGTGCCAGCAGCTTGGGTCGGGGTTCGATCACCGGGGAGCTGTTTTTT
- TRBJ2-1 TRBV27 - CASSLYGGAGNEQFF TGTGCCAGCAGTTTATACGGGGGAGCGGGTAATGAGCAGTTCTTC
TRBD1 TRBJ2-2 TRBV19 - CASSPQDRGNAGELFF TGTGCCAGTAGTCCACAGGACAGGGGTAACGCCGGGGAGCTGTTTTTT
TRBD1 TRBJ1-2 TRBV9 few CASSPLPDRGQRGYTF TGTGCCAGCAGCCCGCTCCCGGACAGGGGCCAACGGGGCTACACCTTC
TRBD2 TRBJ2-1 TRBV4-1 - CASSQSAGGNEQFF TGCGCCAGCAGCCAATCTGCGGGGGGTAATGAGCAGTTCTTC
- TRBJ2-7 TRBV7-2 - CASSLGSEPGVYEQYF TGTGCCAGCAGCTTAGGCTCAGAGCCGGGGGTCTACGAGCAGTACTTC
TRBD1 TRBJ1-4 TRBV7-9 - CASSPAGTGDNEKLFF TGTGCCAGCAGCCCAGCCGGGACAGGGGACAATGAAAAACTGTTTTTT
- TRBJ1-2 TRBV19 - CASTSSGAGDWYGYTF TGTGCCAGTACCAGCTCGGGGGCGGGGGATTGGTACGGCTACACCTTC
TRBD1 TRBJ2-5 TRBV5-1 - CASSYQGQGVETQYF TGCGCCAGCAGCTACCAGGGACAGGGGGTAGAGACCCAGTACTTC
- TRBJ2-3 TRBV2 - CASNSREFTDTQYF TGTGCCAGCAATTCTCGAGAGTTCACAGATACGCAGTATTTT
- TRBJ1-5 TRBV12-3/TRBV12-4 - CASSLGRWQPQHF TGTGCCAGCAGTTTGGGCCGTTGGCAGCCCCAGCATTTT
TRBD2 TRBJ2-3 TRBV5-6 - CASSLGTSGGRDTQYF TGTGCCAGCAGCTTGGGGACTAGCGGGGGGAGAGATACGCAGTATTTT
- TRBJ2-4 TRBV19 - CASSLDSGDIQYF TGTGCCAGCTCTTTGGACAGCGGGGACATTCAGTACTTC
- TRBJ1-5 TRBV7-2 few CASSLRWGAGVDQPQHF TGTGCCAGCAGCCTACGCTGGGGAGCAGGAGTTGATCAGCCCCAGCATTTT
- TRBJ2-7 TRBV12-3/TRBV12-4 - CASRRAVAYEQYF TGTGCCAGCAGACGAGCGGTGGCCTACGAGCAGTACTTC
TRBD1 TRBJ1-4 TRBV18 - CASSPPGTGHEKLFF TGTGCCAGCTCACCCCCCGGGACAGGGCATGAAAAACTGTTTTTT
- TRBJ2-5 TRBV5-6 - CASSLDREETQYF TGTGCCAGCAGCTTGGACAGGGAAGAGACCCAGTACTTC
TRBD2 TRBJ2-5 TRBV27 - CASSISWTSGQETQYF TGTGCCAGCAGTATATCCTGGACTAGCGGCCAAGAGACCCAGTACTTC
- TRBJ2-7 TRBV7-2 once CASSRSGLHSYEQYF TGTGCCAGCAGCCGCAGCGGGCTGCATTCCTACGAGCAGTACTTC
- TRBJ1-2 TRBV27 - CASSLRGGGYGYTF TGTGCCAGCAGTTTACGGGGGGGCGGCTATGGCTACACCTTC
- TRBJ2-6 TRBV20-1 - CSASEFGPGANVLTF TGCAGTGCTAGTGAATTTGGCCCCGGGGCCAACGTCCTGACTTTC
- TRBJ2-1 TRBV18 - CASSPPWNSSYNEQFF TGTGCCAGCTCACCACCATGGAACAGCTCCTACAATGAGCAGTTCTTC
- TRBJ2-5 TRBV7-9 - CASSLQETQYF TGTGCCAGCAGCCTCCAAGAGACCCAGTACTTC
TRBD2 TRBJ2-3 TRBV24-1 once CATSDSTSAGTDTQYF TGTGCCACCAGTGATTCGACTAGCGCCGGCACAGATACGCAGTATTTT
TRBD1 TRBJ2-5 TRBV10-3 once CAISGTGDQETQYF TGTGCCATCAGCGGGACAGGGGATCAAGAGACCCAGTACTTC
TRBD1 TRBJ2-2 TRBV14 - CASSQSKGAYGLGELFF TGTGCCAGCAGCCAATCGAAGGGGGCGTATGGCCTCGGGGAGCTGTTTTTT
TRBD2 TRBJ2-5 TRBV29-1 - CSVEEGRGETQYF TGCAGCGTTGAAGAGGGGCGGGGGGAGACCCAGTACTTC
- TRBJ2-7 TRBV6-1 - CASSEKRRTALSYEQYF TGTGCCAGCAGTGAAAAAAGAAGGACAGCCCTCTCCTACGAGCAGTACTTC
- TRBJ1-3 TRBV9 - CASSVEFGDTIYF TGTGCCAGCAGCGTAGAGTTCGGGGACACCATATATTTT
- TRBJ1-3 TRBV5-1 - CASSLTGFSGNTIYF TGCGCCAGCAGCTTGACAGGATTCTCTGGAAACACCATATATTTT
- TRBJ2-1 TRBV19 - CASSLPEVNEQFF TGTGCCAGTAGCCTCCCCGAGGTAAATGAGCAGTTCTTC
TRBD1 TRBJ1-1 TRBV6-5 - CASSRQGAGTEAFF TGTGCCAGCAGTCGACAGGGGGCTGGGACTGAAGCTTTCTTT
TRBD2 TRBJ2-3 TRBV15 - CATSRDSGGADTQYF TGTGCCACCAGCAGAGATAGCGGGGGTGCAGATACGCAGTATTTT